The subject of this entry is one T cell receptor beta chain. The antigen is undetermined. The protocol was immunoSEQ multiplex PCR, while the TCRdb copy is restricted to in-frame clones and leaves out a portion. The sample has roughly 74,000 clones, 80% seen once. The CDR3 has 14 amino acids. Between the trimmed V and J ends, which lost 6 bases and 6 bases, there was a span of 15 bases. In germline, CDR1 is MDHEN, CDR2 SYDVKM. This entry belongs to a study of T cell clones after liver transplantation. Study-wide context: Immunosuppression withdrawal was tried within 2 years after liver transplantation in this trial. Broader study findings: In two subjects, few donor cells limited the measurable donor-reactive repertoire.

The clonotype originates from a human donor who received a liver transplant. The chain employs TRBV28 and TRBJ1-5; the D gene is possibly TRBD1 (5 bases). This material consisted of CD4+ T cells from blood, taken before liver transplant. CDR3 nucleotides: TGTGCCAGCAGCATGGGGGGGGAGAGTCAGCCCCAGCATTTT. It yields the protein CASSMGGESQPQHF.